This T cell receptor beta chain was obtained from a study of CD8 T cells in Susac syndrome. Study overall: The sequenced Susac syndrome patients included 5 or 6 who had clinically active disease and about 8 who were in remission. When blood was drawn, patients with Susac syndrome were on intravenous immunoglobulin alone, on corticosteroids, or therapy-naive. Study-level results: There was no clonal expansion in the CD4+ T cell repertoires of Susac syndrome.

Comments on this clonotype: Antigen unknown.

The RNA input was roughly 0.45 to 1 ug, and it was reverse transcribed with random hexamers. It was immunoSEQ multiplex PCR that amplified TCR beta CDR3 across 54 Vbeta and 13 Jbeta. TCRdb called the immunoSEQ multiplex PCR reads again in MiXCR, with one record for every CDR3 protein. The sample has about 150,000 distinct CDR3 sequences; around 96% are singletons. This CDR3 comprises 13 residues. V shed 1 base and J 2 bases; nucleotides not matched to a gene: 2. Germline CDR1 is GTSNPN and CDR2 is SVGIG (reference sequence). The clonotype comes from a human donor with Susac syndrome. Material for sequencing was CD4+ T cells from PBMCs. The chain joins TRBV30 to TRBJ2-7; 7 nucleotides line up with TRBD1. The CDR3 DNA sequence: TGTGCCTGGAGTGCGGGACAGACCTACGAGCAGTACTTC. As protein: CAWSAGQTYEQYF.